This is a list of T cell receptor beta chains from one sample in a study of blood T cell repertoires in COVID-19. The assay was immunoSEQ multiplex PCR, and TCRdb's table has in-frame clones only and misses some. The sample lists 150,000 or so clones, roughly 88% occurring once. Input material: PBMCs or T cells enriched from blood (not recorded which). The receptor set was obtained from a man in his 70s who had been exposed to COVID-19. CDR3s leave out the opening cysteine and the closing phenylalanine or tryptophan. D genes are given only for firm matches.

j_call v_call d_call cdr3_aa
TRBJ1-5 TRBV29-1 . SVDQGQGQPQH
TRBJ1-6 TRBV19 . ASGEGSSYNSPLH
TRBJ2-3 TRBV11-2 . ASSRVLTQY
TRBJ2-2 TRBV28 TRBD2 ASSSSGGLGKLF
TRBJ2-7 TRBV6-5 TRBD1 ASSYGTGEKQY
TRBJ1-5 TRBV15 . ATRGGAQNQPQH
TRBJ1-2 TRBV3-1/TRBV3-2 TRBD1 ASSLPQGQGHGYT
TRBJ1-1 TRBV28 TRBD1 ASSPRQGWNTEAF
TRBJ2-1 TRBV18 TRBD2 ASSPLAGGPDNEQF
TRBJ1-1 TRBV7-8 TRBD1 ASSLVKDRVVNTEAF